The TCR beta chain described here comes from a study of identical twins. General study results and limits: A partial confounding effect on zero-insertion analyses could come from invariant MAIT and iNKT cells.

The germline V and J ends were trimmed by 4 bases and 2 bases, with 9 bases remaining between them. This CDR3 comprises 13 residues. Looked up from germline, CDR1 is LGHDT and CDR2 is YNNKEL (reference sequence). TCRdb re-called the 5' RACE reads with MiXCR, one entry per CDR3 protein. Here the sample spans just under 550,000 distinct CDR3 sequences, nearly 15% being singletons. A word on this clonotype: The target antigen is unknown.

These records were also assigned to another study, of yellow fever vaccine responses in identical twins.

The source material was CD4+ T cells sorted from blood. This receptor was identified in a woman under 30 in good health. The chain couples TRBV3-1 to TRBJ2-7, with a possible D match to TRBD1 (5 bases). The CDR3, as DNA: TGTGCCAGCAGCCTCCGGACAACCTACGAGCAGTACTTC. Amino acids: CASSLRTTYEQYF.